This entry describes one T cell receptor (beta chain). The antigen it binds to is not known. No base quality information exists; no much larger clone differs at one position. The data stem from a study of T cell repertoires in cytomegalovirus infection (dated by TCRdb to between 2017 and 2020). Some background on the complete study: The HLA type of each donor mattered for the analysis, because public TCR beta signatures pointed to carriage of CMV infection along with the matching HLA type.

V is clipped by 7 bases and J by 1 base, and the sequence between their germline boundaries is 10 bases long. Counted from cysteine to phenylalanine, this CDR3 has 12 amino acids. Solely the CDR3 DNA is kept, with 36 bases framed from the first base. For CDR1 and CDR2, the germline V gene lists SQVTM and ANQGSEA. Sequencing took place on an Illumina HiSeq 1500. The public reads were quality trimmed at Q25 with fastp and then assembled into clones with MiXCR by TCRdb, keeping productive beta chains. Each entry merges the rows of one CDR3 protein and shows their most common DNA and genes. Within this sample are about 450,000 distinct CDR3 sequences, with 25% to 40% of them counted one time only. Together, the top ten hold roughly 15% of the sample. Results and caveats for the whole study, not just this receptor: Carriers of CMV infection plus the relevant HLA type were discriminated by the cumulative frequency of public TCR beta family members in the study cohort and in an independent approximately 350-donor cohort. The ex vivo response was dominated by HLA-C-restricted CMV-specific TCR beta clonotypes, which also provided the single most frequent clonotype in two of eight donors.

The sequence came from a human donor in good health (CMV status not recorded). Some clones in this sample may be carry-over from other donors' samples. The rearranged chain carries TRBV29-1 and TRBJ2-5; tentative D gene TRBD2, with 7 bases matching. Sequences were obtained from PBMCs. The DNA is TGCAGCGCTGGGGGGGCCCAAGAGACCCAGTACTTC. This is translated as CSAGGAQETQYF.